This T cell receptor beta chain derives from a study of T cells after posttransplantation cyclophosphamide. The CDR3 has 13 residues. V lost 6 bases and J lost 10, with 18 bases in between. Per the germline V gene, CDR1 is LNHDA and CDR2 is SQIVND (reference sequence). Assay used: immunoSEQ multiplex PCR; TCRdb lists only in-frame clones, some missing. The sample has under 25,000 clones; about 68% are singletons. Cyclophosphamide on days +3 and +4 followed busulfan-fludarabine conditioning and a marrow graft. With regard to this clone: Its target is unknown.

Study-wide findings and caveats: TRB clonality was highly associated with recipient CMV seropositivity and reactivation. Donor CD8+ memory clones often dominated recipient blood repertoires at later times.

J is TRBJ1-1 and V is TRBV19, with D tentatively TRBD1 (6 bases). The receptor was derived from a male patient between 25 and 40 years old who received an allogeneic stem cell transplant from a related donor, was CMV-positive, and had acute GVHD only. Some T cells may be provided by the graft donor. Sequenced here: PBMCs, sampled after an allogeneic stem cell transplant with post-transplant cyclophosphamide. The CDR3, as DNA: TGTGCCAGTAGCCCAGGACAGCTAACGGGAGCTTTCTTT. Residues: CASSPGQLTGAFF.